These T cell receptor beta chains were read from a single sample in a study of T cells after yellow fever vaccination. In TCRdb, the 5' RACE reads were re-called with MiXCR into one record per CDR3 protein. The sample has hundreds of thousands of distinct CDR3 sequences; roughly 12% are singletons. This material consisted of PBMCs, taken on the day of the yellow fever booster vaccination. All receptors come from a man between 25 and 39 years old who received the YFV17D yellow fever vaccine. CDR3s include the opening cysteine and the closing phenylalanine or tryptophan. A D gene is named only where the DNA matches it firmly. Clone size is not always given. Where it is, it says once, few, many or a class for expanded clones.

>TRBV20-1|TRBJ2-1|-|few
CSAREARSRREQFF
TGCAGTGCTAGAGAAGCCCGGAGTCGGCGTGAGCAGTTCTTC
>TRBV25-1|TRBJ1-6|-|-
CASSEGGGTSTASPLHF
TGTGCCAGCAGTGAAGGCGGGGGTACCTCGACCGCTTCACCCCTCCACTTT
>TRBV19|TRBJ2-5|-|-
CASQSKGSETQYF
TGTGCCAGTCAGTCCAAGGGTAGTGAGACCCAGTACTTC
>TRBV10-3|TRBJ1-1|-|-
CAISPQGAHTEAFF
TGTGCCATCAGTCCACAGGGAGCTCACACTGAAGCTTTCTTT
>TRBV20-1|TRBJ2-2|TRBD2|-
CCASGLAGDGTGELFF
TGCTGTGCTAGTGGGCTAGCGGGAGATGGAACCGGGGAGCTGTTTTTT
>TRBV18|TRBJ2-1|-|many
CASSPHGGQNNEQFF
TGTGCCAGCTCACCCCACGGGGGCCAGAACAATGAGCAGTTCTTC
>TRBV19|TRBJ1-1|-|-
CASSMKGDTEAFF
TGTGCCAGTAGTATGAAGGGGGACACTGAAGCTTTCTTT
>TRBV18|TRBJ2-5|-|-
CASSPTYQETQYF
TGCGCCAGCAGCCCGACGTACCAAGAGACCCAGTACTTC
>TRBV12-3/TRBV12-4|TRBJ1-3|-|-
CASRSTGSGNTIYF
TGTGCCAGCAGGTCCACAGGCTCTGGAAACACCATATATTTT
>TRBV10-3|TRBJ2-2|-|-
CAISRVAGNTGELFF
TGTGCCATCAGTAGGGTCGCAGGAAACACCGGGGAGCTGTTTTTT
>TRBV4-1|TRBJ2-5|-|-
CASSQDSGDEETQYF
TGCGCCAGCAGCCAAGATTCCGGAGACGAGGAGACCCAGTACTTC
>TRBV9|TRBJ2-5|-|few
CASSVSSRGVGGETQYF
TGTGCCAGCAGCGTATCGTCCAGGGGAGTAGGTGGAGAGACCCAGTACTTC
>TRBV5-1|TRBJ2-2|-|-
CAILSGVTGELFF
TGCGCCATCCTTAGCGGAGTCACCGGGGAGCTGTTTTTT
>TRBV20-1|TRBJ2-1|TRBD1|few
CSARPAAGQGDNEQFF
TGCAGTGCTAGACCAGCAGCGGGACAGGGAGACAATGAGCAGTTCTTC
>TRBV12-3/TRBV12-4|TRBJ1-4|-|-
CASSIWDSEKLFF
TGTGCCAGCAGTATTTGGGATTCTGAAAAACTGTTTTTT
>TRBV4-2|TRBJ1-4|-|-
CASSRLPATNEKLFF
TGTGCCAGCAGCCGACTCCCTGCAACTAATGAAAAACTGTTTTTT
>TRBV28|TRBJ1-2|TRBD1|-
CASRQPGQGAVYGYTF
TGTGCCAGCAGACAACCGGGACAGGGGGCGGTCTATGGCTACACCTTC
>TRBV5-1|TRBJ2-7|TRBD2|-
CASSLALARGEQYF
TGCGCCAGCAGCTTGGCACTAGCGAGGGGCGAGCAGTACTTC
>TRBV11-2|TRBJ2-5|-|-
CASSLVPARAQYF
TGTGCCAGCAGCTTAGTTCCCGCCAGGGCCCAGTACTTC
>TRBV4-2|TRBJ1-2|-|-
CASSQAGDYGYTF
TGTGCCAGCAGCCAAGCGGGGGACTATGGCTACACCTTC
>TRBV29-1|TRBJ1-4|-|few
CSVEIEGTLFF
TGCAGCGTTGAAATTGAGGGAACTCTGTTTTTT
>TRBV27|TRBJ2-7|-|-
CASSFSAWHEQYF
TGTGCCAGCAGTTTTTCGGCGTGGCACGAGCAGTACTTC
>TRBV6-1|TRBJ1-6|-|few
CASSRVGPNSPLHF
TGTGCCAGCAGCCGGGTCGGGCCGAATTCACCCCTCCACTTT
>TRBV5-6|TRBJ2-3|TRBD2|-
CASSFGREVGDTQYF
TGTGCCAGCAGCTTTGGGCGGGAGGTGGGAGATACGCAGTATTTT
>TRBV20-1|TRBJ2-7|TRBD2|few
CSARRTSWEQYF
TGCAGTGCTCGACGGACTAGCTGGGAGCAGTACTTC
>TRBV5-1|TRBJ2-3|-|few
CASSSKGADTQYF
TGCGCCAGCAGCAGCAAAGGGGCAGATACGCAGTATTTT
>TRBV7-2|TRBJ2-3|-|-
CASSPRDIDTQYF
TGTGCCAGCAGCCCGCGAGACATAGATACGCAGTATTTT
>TRBV9|TRBJ2-5|TRBD2|-
CASSAQLTGTSGQETQYF
TGTGCCAGCAGCGCTCAACTGACCGGGACTAGCGGCCAAGAGACCCAGTACTTC
>TRBV28|TRBJ2-1|-|few
CASSQPTMAEQFF
TGTGCCAGCAGTCAGCCAACAATGGCTGAGCAGTTCTTC
>TRBV10-3|TRBJ2-7|TRBD2|-
CAISESTSGYEQYF
TGTGCCATCAGTGAGTCAACTAGCGGATACGAGCAGTACTTC
>TRBV6-1|TRBJ2-1|TRBD2|few
CASTNTIAVGGPYNEQFF
TGTGCCAGCACCAACACCATAGCAGTGGGAGGGCCTTACAATGAGCAGTTCTTC
>TRBV18|TRBJ1-2|-|-
CASSQDPNGGYTF
TGTGCCAGCTCACAAGACCCCAACGGGGGCTACACCTTC
>TRBV14|TRBJ1-6|TRBD1|-
CASSQGQGTNSPLHF
TGTGCCAGCAGCCAAGGACAGGGGACCAATTCACCCCTCCACTTT
>TRBV19|TRBJ2-2|-|-
CASSKRAGLVTGELFF
TGTGCCAGTAGTAAAAGGGCAGGGCTGGTCACCGGGGAGCTGTTTTTT
>TRBV5-6|TRBJ2-6|TRBD1|few
CASTLRQGSGANVLTF
TGTGCCAGCACCCTAAGACAGGGCTCTGGGGCCAACGTCCTGACTTTC
>TRBV4-3|TRBJ2-3|TRBD1|few
CASSPSVTGIHTQYF
TGCGCCAGCAGCCCGAGCGTGACAGGGATCCATACGCAGTATTTT
>TRBV18|TRBJ1-5|-|few
CASSPSRGSQPQHF
TGTGCCAGCTCACCCAGCAGGGGATCTCAGCCCCAGCATTTT
>TRBV30|TRBJ2-1|-|many
CAWSVGGNNEQFF
TGTGCCTGGAGTGTAGGTGGGAACAATGAGCAGTTCTTC
>TRBV5-1|TRBJ2-5|-|-
CASSITGYQETQYF
TGCGCCAGCAGCATAACAGGGTACCAAGAGACCCAGTACTTC
>TRBV2|TRBJ2-1|TRBD2|-
CAGQAGGRRDEQFF
TGTGCCGGCCAAGCGGGAGGGAGGAGGGATGAGCAGTTCTTC
>TRBV24-1|TRBJ2-1|TRBD2|-
CATSDPASGDINEQFF
TGTGCCACCAGTGACCCCGCTAGCGGAGATATCAATGAGCAGTTCTTC
>TRBV10-3|TRBJ2-7|TRBD2|many
CATGTSGSQEQYF
TGTGCCACCGGGACTAGCGGGAGTCAGGAGCAGTACTTC
>TRBV15|TRBJ2-7|TRBD2|few
CATSTPGTSGSFEQYF
TGTGCCACCAGCACCCCGGGGACTAGCGGGAGTTTTGAGCAGTACTTC
>TRBV29-1|TRBJ2-7|-|-
CSGVGGSYEQYF
TGCAGCGGAGTGGGCGGCTCCTACGAGCAGTACTTC
>TRBV23-1|TRBJ2-4|TRBD1|-
CASAKGDRGIITAKNIQYF
TGCGCCAGCGCGAAAGGGGACAGGGGAATTATAACGGCCAAAAACATTCAGTACTTC
>TRBV7-2|TRBJ1-4|TRBD1|-
CASSVAGTENEKLFF
TGTGCCAGCAGCGTGGCCGGGACAGAGAATGAAAAACTGTTTTTT
>TRBV29-1|TRBJ2-7|-|-
CSVEGANGEQYF
TGCAGCGTTGAAGGGGCAAACGGCGAGCAGTACTTC
>TRBV20-1|TRBJ2-2|-|-
CSAPVRRAGELFF
TGCAGTGCTCCCGTTAGGCGGGCCGGGGAGCTGTTTTTT
>TRBV23-1|TRBJ2-1|TRBD2|few
CASSQSIGRTSGRSYGVEQFF
TGCGCCAGCAGTCAATCTATCGGTCGGACTAGCGGGAGATCATATGGAGTTGAGCAGTTCTTC
>TRBV12-3/TRBV12-4|TRBJ2-3|TRBD2|-
CASSSLRLAGGLGDTDTQYF
TGTGCCAGCAGTTCCCTCAGACTAGCGGGAGGGCTTGGGGACACAGATACGCAGTATTTT
>TRBV5-1|TRBJ2-7|-|-
CASSLEQEGYEQYF
TGCGCCAGCAGCTTGGAACAGGAGGGCTACGAGCAGTACTTC
>TRBV27|TRBJ2-1|TRBD2|few
CASSLSGTMNNEQFF
TGTGCCAGCAGTTTAAGCGGGACTATGAACAATGAGCAGTTCTTC
>TRBV6-2/TRBV6-3|TRBJ2-2|TRBD2|few
CASSFLSGGANTGELFF
TGTGCCAGCAGTTTCCTATCGGGGGGAGCGAACACCGGGGAGCTGTTTTTT
>TRBV18|TRBJ2-1|TRBD2|few
CASTGLAGGYNEQFF
TGTGCCAGCACAGGACTAGCGGGAGGTTACAATGAGCAGTTCTTC